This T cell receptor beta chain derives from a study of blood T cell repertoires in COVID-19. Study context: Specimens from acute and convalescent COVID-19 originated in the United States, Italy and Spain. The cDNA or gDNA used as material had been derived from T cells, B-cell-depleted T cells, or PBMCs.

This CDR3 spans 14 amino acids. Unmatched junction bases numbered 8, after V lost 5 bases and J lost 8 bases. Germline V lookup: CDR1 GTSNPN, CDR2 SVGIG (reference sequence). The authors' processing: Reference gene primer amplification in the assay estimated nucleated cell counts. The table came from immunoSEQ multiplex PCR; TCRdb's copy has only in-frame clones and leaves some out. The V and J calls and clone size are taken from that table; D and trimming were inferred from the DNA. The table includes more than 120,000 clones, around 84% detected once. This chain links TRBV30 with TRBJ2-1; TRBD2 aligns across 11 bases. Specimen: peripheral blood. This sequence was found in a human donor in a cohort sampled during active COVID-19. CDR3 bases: TGTGCCTGGGAAACTAGCGGGAGACTCTATGAGCAGTTCTTC. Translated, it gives CAWETSGRLYEQFF.